The next 2 T cell receptor beta chains were all read from a single sample in a study of blood T cell repertoires in COVID-19. TCRdb keeps only in-frame clones here, not all; method: immunoSEQ multiplex PCR. This table holds roughly 62,000 clones, about 88% found once. Input material: peripheral blood. Source of these receptors: a human donor with active COVID-19. The donor label of this sample is uncertain.

V is TRBV5-4 and J is TRBJ1-3, with a tentative D call TRBD1 (5 bases). There are 16 residues in the CDR3. The V end was cut by 0 bases, the J end by 0 bases, with 10 bases between. The V gene's germline CDR1 is SGHNT and CDR2 YYREEE (reference sequence). This chain's CDR3 is CASSLGITGSGNTIYF. The CDR3 DNA follows: TGTGCCAGCAGCTTGGGCATCACAGGCTCTGGAAACACCATATATTTT.

The J gene is TRBJ2-1, the V gene TRBV5-1; maybe TRBD2 (6 bases). CDR3 length equals 15 residues. CDR1 is SGHRS, CDR2 YFSETQ, per germline. The V gene lost 4 bases and the J gene lost 6 bases, with 17 bases spanning the gap. CDR3 residues: CASSPKGGIGNEQFF. CDR3 coding DNA: TGCGCCAGCAGCCCCAAAGGCGGGATAGGCAATGAGCAGTTCTTC.